This T cell receptor (beta chain) is drawn from a study of vaccination and CD4 T cells after COVID-19 (dated by TCRdb to the early 2020s). With respect to the entire study: Convalescent patients had a positive SARS-CoV-2 result on nasal swab PCR, and of these patients, fewer than ten had mild disease and one had severe disease. Each participant got two doses of either the Pfizer-BioNTech BNT162b2 vaccine (n=8) or the Moderna mRNA-1273 vaccine (n=2). Post-vaccine blood samples were collected a median of around 70 days after the second vaccine dose, ranging from about 12 to 241 days. In fewer than 12 COVID-19 convalescent patients and a few infection-naive healthy vaccine recipients, researchers compared the spike-specific CD4+ TCR repertoire from before mRNA vaccination with the repertoire from after. For stimulating the cultures, overlapping spike peptide pools were used, derived from SARS-CoV-2 as well as from the common cold coronaviruses HCoV-NL63, HCoV-OC43 and HCoV-229E. In the convalescent cohort there were six males and four females, among whom were two Hispanic individuals, seven Caucasians, two Asians and one multiracial person. In control cultures, a CEFX viral epitope pool was used as positive control, an HIV-1 Nef peptide pool was used as negative control, or no peptide was added. For a few convalescent patients, samples were collected at an early post-vaccination timepoint (day 14) as well as at a late post-vaccination timepoint (days 161 to 241). Post-COVID blood samples from convalescent patients were collected a median of about 110 days after diagnosis, with a range of roughly 35 to 170 days. Here is what the overall study found, with its caveats: Although the median number of SARS-CoV-2-reactive clonotypes went up from around 20 after infection to roughly 40 after vaccination, the increase was not significant. In convalescent patients, a median 86.3% of post-vaccine SARS-CoV-2-reactive clones were detected only after vaccination, suggesting vaccine-specific priming. Only a relatively small number of convalescent patients were included in the study, and early timepoints following natural infection were not analyzed. Of the vaccine-specific clones in convalescent patients, 304 of 307, or nearly all, reacted only to SARS-CoV-2 spike and did not cross-react with common cold coronaviruses.

The protocol used for the library was PCR. TCR sequencing of DNA from cultured CD4+ T cells used the Oncomine TCR Beta short-read assay at the Johns Hopkins FTIC core. The QIAamp micro DNA kit was used to extract genomic DNA from the cultured CD4+ T cells. The Oncomine TCR Beta libraries from cultured CD4+ T cells were pooled using unique dual indexes and then sequenced on an Illumina iSeq 100. From the authors' description of their analysis: Non-productive sequences were removed, and CDR3s that did not start with C, did not end with F or W, or were shorter than 7 amino acids were discarded. The MANAFEST web application identified antigen-specific clonotypes by comparing peptide-stimulated wells against reference wells and other culture wells. For a clone to be called positive, the clone needed an FDR below 0.05, an odds ratio above 5, and a productive frequency above 0.1% in at least two of three replicate wells. A clonotype counted as cross-reactive if it showed significant expansion both in the SARS-CoV-2 spike wells and in at least one common cold coronavirus spike condition. Levenshtein distances (stringdist) and unrooted phylogenetic trees (ape) in R version 3.6.1 were used to assess CDR3 homology. TCRdb handled the public reads itself, with Q25 trimming in fastp and clone calling in MiXCR, and kept productive beta chains. When rows share a CDR3 protein, they turn into one entry using the most common DNA and genes. The V and J calls here are based on TCRdb, not the publication. This sample gives 15,000 or so distinct CDR3 sequences in total; about half of them show up just once. The ten biggest clones cover approximately 15% of the sample.

The germline V gene encodes CDR1 SGHNT and CDR2 YENEEA. Inclusive of the bounding cysteine and phenylalanine, the CDR3 is 15 residues long. This entry keeps only the CDR3 DNA: 45 bases, framed from base 1. The V end loses 4 bases and the J end loses 3 bases, and a stretch of 16 bases separates them. As regards this clonotype: What antigen it recognizes has not been identified. No much larger clonotype is one base removed from it; base qualities were not supplied.

In light of the paper, this sample's time point label describes: late sampling 161 to 241 days after vaccination in a few convalescent patients. Explained via the paper, the treatment or condition label denotes: approximately nine-day PBMC culture with coronavirus spike peptide pools or control peptides (ViraFEST assay). The study used the ViraFEST assay, which expanded antigen-specific T cells with peptide pools and then identified expanded clonotypes by TCR sequencing. The convalescent patients' positive SARS-CoV-2 PCR tests were from March to December 2020, which was before the Alpha, Beta and Delta variants emerged in the United States. More than 1.5 million PBMCs per well were cultured in IMDM with approximately 5.2% human AB serum and around 10 IU/ml IL-2, plus 10 ug/ml peptide pools. On days 3 and 7, half of the culture medium was replaced with fresh IL-2-containing medium. CD4+ T cells were isolated after approximately eleven days of culture through negative selection using the EasySep CD4+ T cell isolation kit. PBMCs were separated from whole blood using Ficoll-Paque Plus gradient centrifugation and then either used fresh or cryopreserved at -140C. In general, triplicate wells were set up for every culture condition.

The sequences come from CD4+ T cells from blood, cultured in vitro, collected about 7 months after SARS-CoV-2 vaccination. The receptor was derived from a human donor who had recovered from COVID-19. The chain is encoded by TRBV11-3 joined to TRBJ2-7; the D region possibly corresponds to TRBD1 (5 bases align). The nucleotide sequence is TGTGCCAGCAGCTCCGGCAGGACAAACCTCTACGAGCAGTACTTC. It specifies CASSSGRTNLYEQYF.